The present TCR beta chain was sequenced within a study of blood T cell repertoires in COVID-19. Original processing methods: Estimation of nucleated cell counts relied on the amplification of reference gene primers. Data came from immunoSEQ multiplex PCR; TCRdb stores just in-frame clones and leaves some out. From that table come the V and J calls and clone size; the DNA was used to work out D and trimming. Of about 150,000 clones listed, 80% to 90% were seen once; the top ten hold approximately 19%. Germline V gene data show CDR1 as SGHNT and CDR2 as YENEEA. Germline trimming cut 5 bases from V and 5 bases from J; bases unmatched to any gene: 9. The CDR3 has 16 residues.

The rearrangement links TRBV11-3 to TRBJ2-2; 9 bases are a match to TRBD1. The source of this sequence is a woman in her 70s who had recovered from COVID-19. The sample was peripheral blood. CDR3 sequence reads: CASSPRGQGGTGELFF. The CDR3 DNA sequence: TGTGCCAGCAGCCCCCGGGGACAGGGTGGAACCGGGGAGCTGTTTTTT.